The clone carrying this T cell receptor beta chain appeared a single time. The source of the sample is a study of OX40 agonist ivuxolimab in advanced cancers. Overall study: Treatment of patients was with ivuxolimab, an agonistic anti-OX40 (CD134) antibody. Patients with prior anti-PD-1, anti-PD-L1 or anti-CTLA-4 therapy were eligible; 35% to 45% had some.

The repertoire was sequenced with immunoSEQ multiplex PCR; TCRdb's copy has only in-frame clones and lacks some. The table has about 84,000 clones, around 94% seen once; the top ten hold 11%. Sequenced material: CD4+ or CD8+ T cells sorted from blood, taken in a trial of the OX40 agonist ivuxolimab. The sequence was obtained from an adult with an advanced solid tumor such as melanoma, head and neck, liver or kidney cancer.

In DNA form, the CDR3 reads TGCGCCAGCAGCGAATATTCGGGACAGTTCTACGAGCAGTACTTC. It translates to CASSEYSGQFYEQYF. V gene TRBV5-1 combines with J gene TRBJ2-7; TRBD1 matches 7 bases. The germline gives CDR1 SGHRS, CDR2 YFSETQ. The V and J ends lost 4 bases and 3 bases, in that order; junction bases with no gene match: 10. CDR3 length equals 15 residues.